This T cell receptor beta chain comes out of a study of blood T cell repertoires in COVID-19. For the study at large: Acute and convalescent COVID-19 samples came from the United States, Italy and Spain. Sources were T cells, B-cell-depleted T cells, or PBMCs; the material itself was cDNA or gDNA.

A single count supports this clone. Original methodology: Amplification from reference gene primers served as the basis for estimated nucleated cell counts. Profiling relied on immunoSEQ multiplex PCR, and the TCRdb table lists in-frame clones only, not all of them. V and J calls and clone size are as listed in that table; D and trimming were resolved from the DNA. The sample includes around 51,000 clones, approximately 83% seen only once; the top ten take around 3.2%. Per the germline V gene, CDR1 is SGHRS and CDR2 is YFSETQ. V gave up 2 bases and J gave up 3 bases, with 6 bases separating them. This CDR3 contains 14 residues.

Sequences were obtained from peripheral blood. This TCR was recovered from a woman older than 75 with acute or convalescent COVID-19. This chain connects TRBV5-1 to TRBJ1-6, with D tentatively TRBD1 (5 bases). This chain's CDR3 is CASSFDSYNSPLHF. For the CDR3, the DNA is TGCGCCAGCAGCTTCGACAGCTATAATTCACCCCTCCACTTT.